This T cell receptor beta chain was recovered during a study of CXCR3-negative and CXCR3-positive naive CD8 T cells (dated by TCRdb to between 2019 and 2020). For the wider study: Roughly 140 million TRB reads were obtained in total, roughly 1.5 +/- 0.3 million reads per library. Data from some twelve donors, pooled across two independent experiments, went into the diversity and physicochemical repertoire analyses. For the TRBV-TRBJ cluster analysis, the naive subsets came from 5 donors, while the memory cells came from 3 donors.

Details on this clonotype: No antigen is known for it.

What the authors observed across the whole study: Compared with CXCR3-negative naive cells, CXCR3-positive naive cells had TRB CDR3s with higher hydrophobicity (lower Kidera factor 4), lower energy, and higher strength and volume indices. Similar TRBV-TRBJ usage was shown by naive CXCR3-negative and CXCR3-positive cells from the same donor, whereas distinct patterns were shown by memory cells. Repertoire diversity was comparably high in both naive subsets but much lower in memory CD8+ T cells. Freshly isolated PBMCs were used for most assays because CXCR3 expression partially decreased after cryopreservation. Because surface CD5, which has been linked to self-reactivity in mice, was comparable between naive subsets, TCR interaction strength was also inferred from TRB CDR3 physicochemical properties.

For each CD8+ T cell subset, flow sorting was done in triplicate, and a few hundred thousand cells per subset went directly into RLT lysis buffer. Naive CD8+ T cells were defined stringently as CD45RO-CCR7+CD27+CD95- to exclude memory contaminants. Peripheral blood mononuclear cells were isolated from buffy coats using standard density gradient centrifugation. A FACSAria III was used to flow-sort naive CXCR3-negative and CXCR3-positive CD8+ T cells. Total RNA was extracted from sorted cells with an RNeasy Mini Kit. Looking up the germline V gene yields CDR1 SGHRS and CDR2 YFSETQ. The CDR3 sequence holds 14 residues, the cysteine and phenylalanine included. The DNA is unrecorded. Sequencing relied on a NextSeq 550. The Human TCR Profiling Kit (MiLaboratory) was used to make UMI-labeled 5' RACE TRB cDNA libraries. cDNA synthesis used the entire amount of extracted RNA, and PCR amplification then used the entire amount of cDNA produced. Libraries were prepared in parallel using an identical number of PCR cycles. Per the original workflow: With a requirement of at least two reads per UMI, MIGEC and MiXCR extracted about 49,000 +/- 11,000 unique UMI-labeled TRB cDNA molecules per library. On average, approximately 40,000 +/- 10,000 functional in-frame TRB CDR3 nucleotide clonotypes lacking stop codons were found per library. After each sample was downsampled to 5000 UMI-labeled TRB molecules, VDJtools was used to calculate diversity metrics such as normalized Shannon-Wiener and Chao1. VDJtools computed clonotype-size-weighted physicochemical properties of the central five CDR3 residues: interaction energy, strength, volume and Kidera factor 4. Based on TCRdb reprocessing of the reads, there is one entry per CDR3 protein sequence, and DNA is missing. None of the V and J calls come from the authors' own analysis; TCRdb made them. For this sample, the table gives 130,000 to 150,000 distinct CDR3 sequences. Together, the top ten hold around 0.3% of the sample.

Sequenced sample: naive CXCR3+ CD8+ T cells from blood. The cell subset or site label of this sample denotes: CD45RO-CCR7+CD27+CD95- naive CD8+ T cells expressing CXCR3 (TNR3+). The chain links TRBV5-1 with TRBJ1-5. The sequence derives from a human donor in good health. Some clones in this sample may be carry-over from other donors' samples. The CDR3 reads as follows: CASSLAPGNQPQHF.